This T cell receptor (beta chain) is drawn from a study of blood T cell repertoires in COVID-19. This CDR3 contains 20 residues. The V and J ends lost 2 bases and 4 bases, in that order; junction bases with no gene match: 22. Per the germline V gene, CDR1 is ENHRY and CDR2 is SYGVKD. Here immunoSEQ multiplex PCR was the method, and the copy in TCRdb shows in-frame clones only, minus some. The sample has some 69,000 clones; less than 95% are singletons. During active infection, Seattle patients enrolled and were then monitored through disease. The TCR sequence derives from a man aged 45-65 years with COVID-19, enrolled during active disease. The sequenced material came from peripheral blood. V and J are TRBV10-3 and TRBJ2-5; 7 bases fit TRBD2. As DNA, the CDR3 is TGTGCCATCAGTGAGCCCAACCTCGATTTCAGCGGGGAGGGAGCAGAGACCCAGTACTTC. This sequence encodes CAISEPNLDFSGEGAETQYF.